The entry below describes one T cell receptor (beta chain). These data come from a study of T cells and Merkel cell carcinoma outcomes. This CDR3 comprises 13 residues. Trimming removed 5 bases from V and 2 bases from J, with 10 bases in between. CDR1 is GTSNPN, CDR2 SVGIG, per germline (reference sequence). Clones were sequenced by immunoSEQ multiplex PCR, and TCRdb holds only the in-frame ones, with some missing. The table shows under 20,000 clones, with over 80% occurring only once. Sequencing was performed on tumor tissue from Merkel cell carcinoma. This receptor was taken from a human donor with Merkel cell carcinoma. The chain combines TRBV30 with TRBJ1-5, with D hard to call. The chain's CDR3 is CAWGLEGNQPQHF. CDR3 nucleotides: TGTGCCTGGGGACTGGAAGGCAATCAGCCCCAGCATTTT.